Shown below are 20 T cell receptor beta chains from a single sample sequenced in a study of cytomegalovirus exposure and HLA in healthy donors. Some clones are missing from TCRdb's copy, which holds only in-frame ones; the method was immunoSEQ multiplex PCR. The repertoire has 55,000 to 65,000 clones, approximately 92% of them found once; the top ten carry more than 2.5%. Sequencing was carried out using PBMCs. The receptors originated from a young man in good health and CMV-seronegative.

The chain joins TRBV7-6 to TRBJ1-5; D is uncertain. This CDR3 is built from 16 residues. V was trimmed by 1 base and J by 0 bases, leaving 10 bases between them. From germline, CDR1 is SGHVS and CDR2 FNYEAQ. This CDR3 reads CASSLESHLSNQPQHF. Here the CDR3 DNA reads TGTGCCAGCAGCTTAGAGTCACACCTTAGCAATCAGCCCCAGCATTTT.

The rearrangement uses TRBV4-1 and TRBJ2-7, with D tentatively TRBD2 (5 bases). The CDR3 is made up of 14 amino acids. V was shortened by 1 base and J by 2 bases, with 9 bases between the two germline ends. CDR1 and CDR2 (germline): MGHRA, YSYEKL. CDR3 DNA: TGCGCCAGCAGCCAAGGAGGGTTCCCCTACGAGCAGTACTTC. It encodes CASSQGGFPYEQYF.

DNA for the CDR3: TGTGCCAGCAGTCTTAGGACATATGAAAAACTGTTTTTT. It translates to CASSLRTYEKLFF. The chain employs TRBV27 and TRBJ1-4; D might be TRBD1 (5 bases). The CDR3 covers 13 residues. Trimming shortened V by 5 bases and J by 6 bases, and 10 bases separated the two germline ends. Germline lookup yields CDR1 MNHEY and CDR2 SMNVEV (reference sequence).

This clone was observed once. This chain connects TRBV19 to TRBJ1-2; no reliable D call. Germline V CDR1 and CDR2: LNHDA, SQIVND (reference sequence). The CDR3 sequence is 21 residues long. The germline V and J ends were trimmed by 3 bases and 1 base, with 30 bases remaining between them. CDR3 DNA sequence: TGTGCCAGTAGTATGGGGAGACATCCAAGCCTGCCTACACCCAGTAACTATGGCTACACCTTC. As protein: CASSMGRHPSLPTPSNYGYTF.

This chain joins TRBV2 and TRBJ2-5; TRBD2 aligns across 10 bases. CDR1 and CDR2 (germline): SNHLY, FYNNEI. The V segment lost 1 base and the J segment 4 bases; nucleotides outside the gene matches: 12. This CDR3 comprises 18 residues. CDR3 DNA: TGTGCCAGCAGTGAAGGCGGGCTAGCGGGAGCAAGGAGAGAGACCCAGTACTTC. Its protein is CASSEGGLAGARRETQYF.

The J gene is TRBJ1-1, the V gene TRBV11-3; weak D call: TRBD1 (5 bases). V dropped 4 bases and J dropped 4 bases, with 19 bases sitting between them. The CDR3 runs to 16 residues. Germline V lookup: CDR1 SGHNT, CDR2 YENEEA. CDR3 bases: TGTGCCAGCAGCTCGTCACGCGGGGGGAGAGGCACTGAAGCTTTCTTT. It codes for CASSSSRGGRGTEAFF.

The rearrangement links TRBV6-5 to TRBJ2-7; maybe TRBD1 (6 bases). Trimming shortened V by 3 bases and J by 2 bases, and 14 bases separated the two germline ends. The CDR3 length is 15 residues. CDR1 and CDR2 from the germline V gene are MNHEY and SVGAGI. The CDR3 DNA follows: TGTGCCAGCAGTTATCGTCAGGGGAAGACCTACGAGCAGTACTTC. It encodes CASSYRQGKTYEQYF.

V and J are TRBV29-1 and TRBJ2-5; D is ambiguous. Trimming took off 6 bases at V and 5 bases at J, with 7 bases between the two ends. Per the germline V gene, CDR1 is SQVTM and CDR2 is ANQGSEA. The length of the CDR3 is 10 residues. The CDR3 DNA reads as TGCAGCGTGGAGACGGAGACCCAGTACTTC. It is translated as CSVETETQYF.

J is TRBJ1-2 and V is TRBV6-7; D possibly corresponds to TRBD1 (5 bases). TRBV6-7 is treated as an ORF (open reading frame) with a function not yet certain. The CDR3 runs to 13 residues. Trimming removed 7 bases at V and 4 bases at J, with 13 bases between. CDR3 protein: CASTTSGVYGYTF. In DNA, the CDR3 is TGTGCCAGCACGACCTCGGGGGTCTATGGCTACACCTTC.

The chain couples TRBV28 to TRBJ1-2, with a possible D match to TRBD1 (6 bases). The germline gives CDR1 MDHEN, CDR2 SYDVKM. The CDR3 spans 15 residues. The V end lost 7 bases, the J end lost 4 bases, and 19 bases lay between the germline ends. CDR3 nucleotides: TGTGCCAGCACCAAAGGTACGCCAGGGGCCTATGGCTACACCTTC. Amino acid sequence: CASTKGTPGAYGYTF.

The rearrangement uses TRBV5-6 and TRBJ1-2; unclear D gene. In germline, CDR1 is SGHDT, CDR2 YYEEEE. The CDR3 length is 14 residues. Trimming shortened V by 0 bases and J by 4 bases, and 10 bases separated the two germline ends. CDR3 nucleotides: TGTGCCAGCAGCTTGGGGCAGGCTGGCTATGGCTACACCTTC. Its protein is CASSLGQAGYGYTF.

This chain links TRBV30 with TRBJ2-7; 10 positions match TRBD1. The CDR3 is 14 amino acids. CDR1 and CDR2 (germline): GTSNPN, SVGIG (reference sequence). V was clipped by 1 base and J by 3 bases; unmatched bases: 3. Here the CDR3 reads CAWSAGTGDYEQYF. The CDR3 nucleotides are TGTGCCTGGAGTGCCGGGACAGGGGACTACGAGCAGTACTTC.

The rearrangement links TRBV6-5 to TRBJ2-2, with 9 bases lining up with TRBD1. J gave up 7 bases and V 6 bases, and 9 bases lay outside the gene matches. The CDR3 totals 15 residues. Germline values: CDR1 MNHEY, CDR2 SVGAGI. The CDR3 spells CASRTGTGSFGELFF. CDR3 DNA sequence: TGTGCCAGCAGGACCGGGACAGGGAGTTTCGGGGAGCTGTTTTTT.

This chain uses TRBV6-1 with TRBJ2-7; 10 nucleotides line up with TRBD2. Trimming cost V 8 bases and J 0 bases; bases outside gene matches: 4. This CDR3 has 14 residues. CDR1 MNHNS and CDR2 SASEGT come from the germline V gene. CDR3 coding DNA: TGTGCCAGCGGGGCTAGCGGGAGCTCCTACGAGCAGTACTTC. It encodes CASGASGSSYEQYF.

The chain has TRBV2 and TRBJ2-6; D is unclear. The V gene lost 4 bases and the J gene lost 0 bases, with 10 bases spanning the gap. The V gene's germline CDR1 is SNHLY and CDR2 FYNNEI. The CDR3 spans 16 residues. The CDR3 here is CASSALLSSGANVLTF. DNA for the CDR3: TGTGCCAGCAGTGCATTGCTGAGCTCTGGGGCCAACGTCCTGACTTTC.

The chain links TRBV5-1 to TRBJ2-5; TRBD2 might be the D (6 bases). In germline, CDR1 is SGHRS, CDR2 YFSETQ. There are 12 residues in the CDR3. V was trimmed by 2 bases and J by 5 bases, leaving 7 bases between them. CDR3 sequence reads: CASSFGGETQYF. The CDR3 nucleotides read TGCGCCAGCAGCTTTGGGGGGGAGACCCAGTACTTC.

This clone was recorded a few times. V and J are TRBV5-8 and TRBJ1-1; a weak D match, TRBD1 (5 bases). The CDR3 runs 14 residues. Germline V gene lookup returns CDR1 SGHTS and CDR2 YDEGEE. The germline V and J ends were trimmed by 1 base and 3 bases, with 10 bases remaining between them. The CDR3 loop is CASSLTGRHTEAFF. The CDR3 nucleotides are TGTGCCAGCAGCTTGACAGGAAGGCACACTGAAGCTTTCTTT.

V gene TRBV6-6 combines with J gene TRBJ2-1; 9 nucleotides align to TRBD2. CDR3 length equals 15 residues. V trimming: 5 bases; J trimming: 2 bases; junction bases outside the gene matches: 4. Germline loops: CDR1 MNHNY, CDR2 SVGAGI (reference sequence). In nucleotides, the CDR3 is TGTGCCAGCAGTGCCAGCGGGGGGACCTACAATGAGCAGTTCTTC. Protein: CASSASGGTYNEQFF.

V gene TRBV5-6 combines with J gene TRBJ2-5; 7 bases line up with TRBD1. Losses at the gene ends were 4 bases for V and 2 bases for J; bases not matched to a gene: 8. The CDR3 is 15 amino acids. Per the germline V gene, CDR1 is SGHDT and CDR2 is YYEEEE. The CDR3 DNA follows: TGTGCCAGCAGCCGCCGGGACAGATTTCAAGAGACCCAGTACTTC. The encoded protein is CASSRRDRFQETQYF.

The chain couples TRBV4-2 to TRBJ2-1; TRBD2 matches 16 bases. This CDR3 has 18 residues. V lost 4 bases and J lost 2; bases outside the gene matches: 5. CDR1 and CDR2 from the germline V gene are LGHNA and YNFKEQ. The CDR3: CASSPGLAGGRPYNEQFF. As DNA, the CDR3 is TGTGCCAGCAGCCCGGGACTAGCGGGAGGGAGGCCCTACAATGAGCAGTTCTTC.